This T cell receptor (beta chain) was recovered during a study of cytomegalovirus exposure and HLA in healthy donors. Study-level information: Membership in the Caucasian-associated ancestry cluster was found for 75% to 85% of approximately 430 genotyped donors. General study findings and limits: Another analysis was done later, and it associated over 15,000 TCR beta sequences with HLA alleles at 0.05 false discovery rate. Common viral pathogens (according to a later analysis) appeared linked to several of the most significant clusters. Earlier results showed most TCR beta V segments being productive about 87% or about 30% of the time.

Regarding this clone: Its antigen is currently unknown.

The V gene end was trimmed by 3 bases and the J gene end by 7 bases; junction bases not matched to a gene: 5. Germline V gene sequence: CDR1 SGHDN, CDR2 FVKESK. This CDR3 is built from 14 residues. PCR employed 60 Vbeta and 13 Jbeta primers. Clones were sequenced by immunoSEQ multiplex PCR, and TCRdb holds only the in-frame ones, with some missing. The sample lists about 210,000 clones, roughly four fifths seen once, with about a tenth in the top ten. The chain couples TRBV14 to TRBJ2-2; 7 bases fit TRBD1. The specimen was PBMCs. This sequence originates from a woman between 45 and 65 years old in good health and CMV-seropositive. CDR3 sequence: CASSQARGFGELFF. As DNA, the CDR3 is TGTGCCAGCAGCCAGGCCAGGGGGTTCGGGGAGCTGTTTTTT.